Below are 15 T cell receptor beta chains sequenced from a single sample in a study of response to subunit inactivated influenza vaccine. TCRdb independently ran MiXCR on the RT-PCR reads; one entry per CDR3 protein. The sample carries 500,000 to 600,000 distinct CDR3 sequences, 15% to 20% recorded once. The sample consisted of CD4+ T cells sorted from PBMCs, taken roughly 24 months after vaccination. These receptors came from a man aged 45-69 years who received an inactivated influenza vaccine.

This clonotype appeared a few times. This sequence joins TRBV12-3 or TRBV12-4 and TRBJ2-5; no clear D gene. V shed 11 bases and J shed 5 bases, with 3 bases lying between them. CDR3 length equals 8 residues. The CDR3 protein is CAPETQYF. The CDR3 DNA sequence: TGTGCCCCTGAGACCCAGTACTTC.

This clonotype was observed a handful of times. This chain's CDR3 is CSAPGISYEQYF. CDR3 sequence (DNA): TGCAGTGCTCCAGGGATTTCCTACGAGCAGTACTTC. This sequence joins TRBV20-1 and TRBJ2-7, with a possible D match to TRBD1 (5 bases). The CDR3 covers 12 residues. Germline values: CDR1 DFQATT, CDR2 SNEGSKA (reference sequence). V was shortened by 5 bases and J by 1 base, with 9 bases between the two germline ends.

This clonotype showed up just a few times. As DNA, the CDR3 is TGCAGTGCTCGAGTCCCACAGGGCTCGTACGGCTACACCTTC. Translation gives CSARVPQGSYGYTF. The rearrangement links TRBV20-1 to TRBJ1-2; possible D gene TRBD1, 6 bases. Germline V lookup: CDR1 DFQATT, CDR2 SNEGSKA (reference sequence). Trimming removed 5 bases from V and 8 bases from J, with 21 bases in between. CDR3 length: 14 amino acids.

V usage is TRBV10-3 and J usage is TRBJ2-1; the D is unclear. Germline CDR1 and CDR2: ENHRY and SYGVKD. V gave up 4 bases and J gave up 8 bases, with 12 bases separating them. The CDR3 is 13 amino acids. The CDR3 protein is CAISGAFMDEQFF. The CDR3 nucleotides are TGTGCCATCAGTGGGGCTTTTATGGATGAGCAGTTCTTC.

This clonotype came up a few times. This chain links TRBV18 with TRBJ2-2, with D tentatively TRBD2 (6 bases). Germline-derived CDR1 and CDR2 are KGHSH and LQKENI. The CDR3 has 16 residues. The ends were cut back, 5 bases at V and 5 bases at J, with 18 bases in the middle. CDR3 sequence reads: CASSSRGSGVTGELFF. The DNA of the CDR3 is TGTGCCAGCTCAAGTCGAGGTTCGGGGGTTACCGGGGAGCTGTTTTTT.

The J gene is TRBJ2-3, the V gene TRBV5-1, with D uncertain. V lost 3 bases to trimming and J lost 0 bases, with 11 bases between them. Looked up from germline, CDR1 is SGHRS and CDR2 is YFSETQ. This CDR3 contains 15 residues. Written as DNA, the CDR3 is TGCGCCAGCAGCTGGGCTGGAACTAGCACAGATACGCAGTATTTT. Encoded protein: CASSWAGTSTDTQYF.

This clonotype was seen more than once but under ten times. The chain carries TRBV12-3 or TRBV12-4 and TRBJ1-5; 10 bases map to TRBD1. Trimming at V came to 3 bases and at J to 2 bases, leaving 1 base not matched to a gene. The CDR3 consists of 15 residues. For the CDR3, the DNA is TGTGCCAGCAGTTTTGGGACAGGGGGCAATCAGCCCCAGCATTTT. It is translated as CASSFGTGGNQPQHF.

The chain is built from TRBV20-1 and TRBJ1-5; 8 bases are shared with TRBD1. V was pared by 7 bases and J by 4 bases, with 3 bases of the junction left unmatched. The V gene's germline CDR1 is DFQATT and CDR2 SNEGSKA (reference sequence). The length of the CDR3 is 12 residues. The CDR3 is CSGGQGNQPQHF. The CDR3, as DNA: TGCAGTGGTGGACAGGGAAATCAGCCCCAGCATTTT.

CDR3: CASKRDILQETQYF. CDR3 in DNA: TGTGCCAGCAAGAGGGACATACTTCAAGAGACCCAGTACTTC. The rearrangement links TRBV6-1 to TRBJ2-5; D possibly corresponds to TRBD1 (6 bases). This CDR3 comprises 14 residues. The V gene lost 7 bases and the J gene lost 2 bases, with 14 bases spanning the gap. From germline, CDR1 is MNHNS and CDR2 SASEGT.

As concerns this clonotype: The missing conserved phenylalanine or tryptophan at the end of this CDR3 makes a read error likely. The chain joins TRBV10-3 to TRBJ2-5; D call uncertain. The germline V and J ends were trimmed by 4 bases and 1 base, with 13 bases remaining between them. The germline gives CDR1 ENHRY, CDR2 SYGVKD. This CDR3 contains 15 residues. The CDR3 DNA sequence: TGTGCCATCAGTGTCGGTTCTAAAACCCAAGAGACCCAGTACTTG. Translation: CAISVGSKTQETQYL.

This rearrangement joins TRBV2 to TRBJ1-3; no reliable D call. V dropped 3 bases and J dropped 0 bases, with 6 bases sitting between them. The CDR3 loop spans 14 amino acids. In germline, CDR1 is SNHLY, CDR2 FYNNEI. The CDR3: CASSDQASGNTIYF. CDR3 nucleotide sequence: TGTGCCAGCAGTGATCAGGCCTCTGGAAACACCATATATTTT.

This clonotype was picked up a small number of times. The rearrangement links TRBV2 to TRBJ1-6, with unresolved D. The CDR3 consists of 13 residues. Trimming left V 8 bases short and J 7 bases short, with 12 bases between. Germline values: CDR1 SNHLY, CDR2 FYNNEI. The CDR3 spells CASLGPGNSPLHF. In DNA, the CDR3 is TGTGCCAGCTTGGGCCCAGGCAATTCACCCCTCCACTTT. Full variable domain (rest looked up from reference TRBV2 and TRBJ1-6): EPEVTQTPSHQVTQMGQEVILRCVPISNHLYFYWYRQILGQKVEFLVSFYNNEISEKSEIFDDQFSVERPDGSNFTLKIRSTKLEDSAMYFCASLGPGNSPLHFGNGTRLTVT.

This clonotype was counted a few times. The chain is built from TRBV29-1 and TRBJ2-3; D unresolved. Trimming took off 5 bases at V and 4 bases at J, with 10 bases between the two ends. From germline, CDR1 is SQVTM and CDR2 ANQGSEA. The CDR3 runs to 12 residues. CDR3 DNA sequence: TGCAGCGTTCGATGGGAAGCAGATACGCAGTATTTT. This sequence encodes CSVRWEADTQYF.

The rearrangement joins TRBV7-2 to TRBJ2-7; 10 bases map to TRBD1. V was pared by 5 bases and J by 7 bases, with 8 bases of the junction left unmatched. Germline CDR1 reads SGHTA; CDR2 reads FQGNSA. CDR3 length equals 14 residues. The CDR3 sequence is CASSAGTGVGEQYF. CDR3 coding DNA: TGTGCCAGCAGCGCCGGGACAGGGGTGGGGGAGCAGTACTTC.

Ten or more counts support this clonotype. The chain recombines TRBV4-1 with TRBJ2-2; tentatively, D is TRBD2 (6 bases). Trimming removed 0 bases at V and 9 bases at J, with 14 bases between. The CDR3 loop spans 15 amino acids. Germline V gene lookup returns CDR1 MGHRA and CDR2 YSYEKL. CDR3 sequence: CASSQDSGVYRELFF. For the CDR3, the DNA is TGCGCCAGCAGCCAAGATTCGGGGGTCTACCGGGAGCTGTTTTTT.